The entry that follows covers one T cell receptor beta chain sequence. The data were taken from a study of PD-1 blockade in classical Hodgkin lymphoma. Every patient had relapsed following autologous stem cell transplantation, and cohorts differed in brentuximab vedotin exposure. The table came from immunoSEQ multiplex PCR; TCRdb's copy has only in-frame clones and leaves some out. The sample holds approximately 98,000 clones, roughly nine tenths seen once. Trimming took off 0 bases at V and 9 bases at J, with 21 bases between the two ends. Germline lookup yields CDR1 SGHKS and CDR2 YYEKEE (reference sequence). The CDR3 is 16 amino acids.

This receptor was obtained from a human donor with classical Hodgkin lymphoma. Here the sequenced sample was peripheral blood mononuclear cells (PBMCs), taken before the second cycle of nivolumab. The J gene is TRBJ1-2, the V gene TRBV5-5, with a weak D call TRBD1 (6 bases). The CDR3 sequence: CASSLVGTGSGGRYTF. CDR3 bases: TGTGCCAGCAGCTTGGTGGGCACAGGGTCCGGAGGACGCTACACCTTC.